These 3 T cell receptor beta chains originate from one sample sequenced in a study of identical twins. Via MiXCR, TCRdb re-called the 5' RACE reads, giving one row per CDR3 protein. The data show about 340,000 distinct CDR3 sequences, around an eighth seen once. These records were also assigned to another study, of yellow fever vaccine responses in identical twins.

Source material: CD8+ T cells sorted from blood. The origin of the receptors is a woman in her late teens or twenties in good health.

This rearrangement joins TRBV2 to TRBJ2-1; a weak D match, TRBD2 (6 bases). Germline CDR1 is SNHLY and CDR2 is FYNNEI. The V end lost 2 bases, the J end lost 6 bases, and 11 bases lay between the germline ends. This CDR3 has 14 residues. The CDR3 is CASSENDGGNEQFF. CDR3 coding DNA: TGTGCCAGCAGTGAAAACGACGGGGGCAATGAGCAGTTCTTC.

This chain connects TRBV18 to TRBJ1-1, with D unresolved. The germline V and J ends were trimmed by 4 bases and 5 bases, with 11 bases remaining between them. The germline V gene encodes CDR1 KGHSH and CDR2 LQKENI. The CDR3 extends over 13 amino acids. The chain's CDR3 is CASSRMAGTEAFF. In nucleotides, the CDR3 is TGTGCCAGCTCACGAATGGCCGGGACTGAAGCTTTCTTT.

The V and J genes are TRBV15 and TRBJ1-1, with a weak D call TRBD1 (5 bases). The germline V gene encodes CDR1 LNHNV and CDR2 YYDKDF (reference sequence). CDR3 length equals 14 residues. V was shortened by 0 bases and J by 4 bases, with 9 bases between the two germline ends. The DNA of the CDR3 is TGTGCCACCAGCAGAGATCTCCAGGGCACTGAAGCTTTCTTT. Translation gives CATSRDLQGTEAFF.